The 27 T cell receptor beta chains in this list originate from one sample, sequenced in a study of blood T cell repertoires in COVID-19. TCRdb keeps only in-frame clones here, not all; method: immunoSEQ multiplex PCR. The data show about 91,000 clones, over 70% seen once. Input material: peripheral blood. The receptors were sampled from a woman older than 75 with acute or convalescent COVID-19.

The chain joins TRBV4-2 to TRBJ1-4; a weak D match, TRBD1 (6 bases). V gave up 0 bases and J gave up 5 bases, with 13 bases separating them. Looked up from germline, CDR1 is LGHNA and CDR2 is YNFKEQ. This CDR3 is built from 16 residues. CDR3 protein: CASSQDRQDFNEKLFF. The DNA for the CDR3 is TGTGCCAGCAGCCAAGACCGACAGGACTTCAATGAAAAACTGTTTTTT.

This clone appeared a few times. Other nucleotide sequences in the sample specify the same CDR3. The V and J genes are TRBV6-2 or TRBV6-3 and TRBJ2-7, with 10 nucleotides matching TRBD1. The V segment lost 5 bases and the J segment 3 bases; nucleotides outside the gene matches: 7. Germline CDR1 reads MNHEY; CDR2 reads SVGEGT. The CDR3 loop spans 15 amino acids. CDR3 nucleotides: TGTGCCAGCAGTCTTCTCGGACAGGGGGTCTACGAGCAGTACTTC. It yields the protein CASSLLGQGVYEQYF.

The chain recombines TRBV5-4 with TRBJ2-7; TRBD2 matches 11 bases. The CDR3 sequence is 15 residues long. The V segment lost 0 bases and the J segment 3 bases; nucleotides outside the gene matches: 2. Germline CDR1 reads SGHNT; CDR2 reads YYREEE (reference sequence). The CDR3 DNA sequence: TGTGCCAGCAGCTTGGACCTAGCGGGGGGCTACGAGCAGTACTTC. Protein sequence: CASSLDLAGGYEQYF.

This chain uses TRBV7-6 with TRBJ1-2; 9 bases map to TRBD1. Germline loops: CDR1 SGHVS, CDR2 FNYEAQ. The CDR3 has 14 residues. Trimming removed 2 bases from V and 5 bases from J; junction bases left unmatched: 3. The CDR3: CASSLSGQGYGYTF. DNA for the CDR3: TGTGCCAGCAGCTTATCAGGACAGGGGTATGGCTACACCTTC. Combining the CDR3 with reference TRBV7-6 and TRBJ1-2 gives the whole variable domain GAGVSQSPRYKVTKRGQDVALRCDPISGHVSLYWYRQALGQGPEFLTYFNYEAQQDKSGLPNDRFSAERPEGSISTLTIQRTEQRDSAMYRCASSLSGQGYGYTFGSGTRLTVV.

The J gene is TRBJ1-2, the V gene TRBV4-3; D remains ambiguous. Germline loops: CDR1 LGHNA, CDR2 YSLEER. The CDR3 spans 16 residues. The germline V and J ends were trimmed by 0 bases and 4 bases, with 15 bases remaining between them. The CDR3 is CASSQDARATSYGYTF. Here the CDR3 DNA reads TGCGCCAGCAGCCAAGATGCGCGGGCTACTAGCTATGGCTACACCTTC.

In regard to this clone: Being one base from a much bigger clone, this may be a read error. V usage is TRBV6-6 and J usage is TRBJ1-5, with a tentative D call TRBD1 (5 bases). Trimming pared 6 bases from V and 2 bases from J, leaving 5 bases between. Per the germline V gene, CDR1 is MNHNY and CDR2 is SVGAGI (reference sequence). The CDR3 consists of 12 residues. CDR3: CASRQGNQPQHF. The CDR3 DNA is TGTGCCAGCAGACAGGGCAATCAGCCCCAGCATTTT.

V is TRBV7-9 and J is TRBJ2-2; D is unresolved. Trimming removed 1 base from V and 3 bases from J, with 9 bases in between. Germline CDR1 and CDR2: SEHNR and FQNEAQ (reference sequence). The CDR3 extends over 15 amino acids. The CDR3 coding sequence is TGTGCCAGCAGCTTAGTAGCCACCCACACCGGGGAGCTGTTTTTT. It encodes CASSLVATHTGELFF. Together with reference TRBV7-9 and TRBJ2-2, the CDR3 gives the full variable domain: DTGVSQNPRHKITKRGQNVTFRCDPISEHNRLYWYRQTLGQGPEFLTYFQNEAQLEKSRLLSDRFSAERPKGSFSTLEIQRTEQGDSAMYLCASSLVATHTGELFFGEGSRLTVL.

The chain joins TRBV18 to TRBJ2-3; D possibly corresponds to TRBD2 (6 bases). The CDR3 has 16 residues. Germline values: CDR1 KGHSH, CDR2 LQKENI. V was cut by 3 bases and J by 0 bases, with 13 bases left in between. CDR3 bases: TGTGCCAGCTCACCGGCCTTTAGCGGAAGCACAGATACGCAGTATTTT. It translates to CASSPAFSGSTDTQYF.

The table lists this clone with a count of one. In nucleotides, the CDR3 is TGTGCCAGCAGTTCCCGACTAGCGGTCGGCCTCCATGAGCAGTTCTTC. Its protein is CASSSRLAVGLHEQFF. The chain couples TRBV6-2 or TRBV6-3 to TRBJ2-1; 9 bases line up with TRBD2. This CDR3 contains 16 residues. The V gene's germline CDR1 is MNHEY and CDR2 SVGEGT. With V trimmed by 4 bases and J by 8 bases, 12 bases remained unmatched.

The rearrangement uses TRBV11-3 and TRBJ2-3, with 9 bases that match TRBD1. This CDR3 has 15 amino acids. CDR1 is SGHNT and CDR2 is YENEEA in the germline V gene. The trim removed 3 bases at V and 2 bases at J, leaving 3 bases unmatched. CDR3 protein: CASSLGQGPTDTQYF. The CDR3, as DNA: TGTGCCAGCAGCTTGGGACAGGGTCCCACAGATACGCAGTATTTT.

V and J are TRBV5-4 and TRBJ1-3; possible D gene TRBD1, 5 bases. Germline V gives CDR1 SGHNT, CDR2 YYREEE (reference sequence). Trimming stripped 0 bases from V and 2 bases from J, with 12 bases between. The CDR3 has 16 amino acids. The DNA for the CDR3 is TGTGCCAGCAGCTTGGCAGGGATAAGGCCTGGAAACACCATATATTTT. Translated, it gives CASSLAGIRPGNTIYF. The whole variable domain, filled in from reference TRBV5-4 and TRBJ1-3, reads ETGVTQSPTHLIKTRGQQVTLRCSSQSGHNTVSWYQQALGQGPQFIFQYYREEENGRGNFPPRFSGLQFPNYSSELNVNALELDDSALYLCASSLAGIRPGNTIYFGEGSWLTVV.

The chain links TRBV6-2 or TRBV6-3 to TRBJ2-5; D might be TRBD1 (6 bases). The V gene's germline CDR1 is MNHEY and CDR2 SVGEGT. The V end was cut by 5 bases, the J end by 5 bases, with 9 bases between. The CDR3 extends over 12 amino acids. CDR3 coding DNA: TGTGCCAGCAGTACCCAGGGGGAGACCCAGTACTTC. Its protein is CASSTQGETQYF.

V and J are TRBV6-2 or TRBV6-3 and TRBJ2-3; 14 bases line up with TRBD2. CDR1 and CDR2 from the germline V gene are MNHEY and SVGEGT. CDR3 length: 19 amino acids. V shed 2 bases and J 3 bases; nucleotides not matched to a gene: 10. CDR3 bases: TGTGCCAGCAGTTACCCCCCGGGACTAGCGGGAGAGGCGACAGATACGCAGTATTTT. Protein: CASSYPPGLAGEATDTQYF.

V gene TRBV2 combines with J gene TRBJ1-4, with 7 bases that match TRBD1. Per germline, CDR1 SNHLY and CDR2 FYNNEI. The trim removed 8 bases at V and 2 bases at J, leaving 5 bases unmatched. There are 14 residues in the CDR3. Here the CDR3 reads CASQGEVTNEKLFF. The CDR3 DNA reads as TGTGCCAGCCAGGGGGAGGTGACTAATGAAAAACTGTTTTTT.

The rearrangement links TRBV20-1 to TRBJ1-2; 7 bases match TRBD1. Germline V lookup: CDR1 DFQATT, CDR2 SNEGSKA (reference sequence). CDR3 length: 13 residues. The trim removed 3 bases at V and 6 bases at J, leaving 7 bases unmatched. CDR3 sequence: CSASRVGGDGYTF. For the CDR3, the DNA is TGCAGTGCTAGTCGCGTAGGGGGCGATGGCTACACCTTC.

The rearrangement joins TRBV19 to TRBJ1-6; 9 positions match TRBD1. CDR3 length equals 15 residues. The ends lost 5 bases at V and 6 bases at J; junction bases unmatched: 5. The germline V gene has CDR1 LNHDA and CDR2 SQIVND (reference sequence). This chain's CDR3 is CASSGTGGTNSPLHF. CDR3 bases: TGTGCCAGTAGTGGCACAGGGGGCACTAATTCACCCCTCCACTTT.

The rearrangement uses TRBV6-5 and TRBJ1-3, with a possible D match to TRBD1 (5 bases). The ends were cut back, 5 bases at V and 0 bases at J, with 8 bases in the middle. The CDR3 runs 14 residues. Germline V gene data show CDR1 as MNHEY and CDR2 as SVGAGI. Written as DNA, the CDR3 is TGTGCCAGCAGTCTCAGGGACTCTGGAAACACCATATATTTT. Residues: CASSLRDSGNTIYF.

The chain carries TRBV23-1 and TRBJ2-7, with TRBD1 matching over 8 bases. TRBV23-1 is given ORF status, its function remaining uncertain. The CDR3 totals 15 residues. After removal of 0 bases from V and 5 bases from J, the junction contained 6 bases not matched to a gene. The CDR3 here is CASSQSAGQDHEQYF. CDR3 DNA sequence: TGCGCCAGCAGTCAATCCGCGGGACAGGACCACGAGCAGTACTTC.

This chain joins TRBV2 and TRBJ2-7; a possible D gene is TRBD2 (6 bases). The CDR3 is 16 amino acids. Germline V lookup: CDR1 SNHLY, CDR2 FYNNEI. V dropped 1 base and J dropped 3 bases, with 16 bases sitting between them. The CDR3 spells CASSEVGRTASYEQYF. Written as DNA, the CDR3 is TGTGCCAGCAGTGAAGTGGGGAGGACCGCTAGCTACGAGCAGTACTTC.

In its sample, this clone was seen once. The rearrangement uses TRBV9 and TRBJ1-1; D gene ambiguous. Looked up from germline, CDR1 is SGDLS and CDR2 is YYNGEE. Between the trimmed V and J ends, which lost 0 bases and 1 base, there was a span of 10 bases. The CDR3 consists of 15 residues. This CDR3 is CASSVVYEANTEAFF. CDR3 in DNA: TGTGCCAGCAGCGTAGTCTACGAGGCGAACACTGAAGCTTTCTTT.

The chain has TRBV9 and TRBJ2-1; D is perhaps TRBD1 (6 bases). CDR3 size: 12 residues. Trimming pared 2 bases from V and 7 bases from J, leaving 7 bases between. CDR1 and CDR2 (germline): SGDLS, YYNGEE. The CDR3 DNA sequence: TGTGCCAGCAGCGTCACAGGGAATGAGCAGTTCTTC. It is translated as CASSVTGNEQFF.

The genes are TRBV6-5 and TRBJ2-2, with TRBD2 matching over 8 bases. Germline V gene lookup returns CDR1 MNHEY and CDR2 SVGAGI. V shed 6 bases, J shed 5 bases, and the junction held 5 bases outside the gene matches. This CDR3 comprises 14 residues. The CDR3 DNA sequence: TGTGCCAGCAGGGGACTAGAGTCAACCGGGGAGCTGTTTTTT. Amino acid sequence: CASRGLESTGELFF.

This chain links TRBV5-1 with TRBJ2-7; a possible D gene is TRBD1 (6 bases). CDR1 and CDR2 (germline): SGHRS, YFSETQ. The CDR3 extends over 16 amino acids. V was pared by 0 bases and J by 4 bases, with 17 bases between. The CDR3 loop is CASSLGAGVGGYEQYF. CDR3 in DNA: TGCGCCAGCAGCTTGGGGGCAGGGGTTGGCGGGTACGAGCAGTACTTC. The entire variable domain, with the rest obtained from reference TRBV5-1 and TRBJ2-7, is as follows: KAGVTQTPRYLIKTRGQQVTLSCSPISGHRSVSWYQQTPGQGLQFLFEYFSETQRNKGNFPGRFSGRQFSNSRSEMNVSTLELGDSALYLCASSLGAGVGGYEQYFGPGTRLTVT.

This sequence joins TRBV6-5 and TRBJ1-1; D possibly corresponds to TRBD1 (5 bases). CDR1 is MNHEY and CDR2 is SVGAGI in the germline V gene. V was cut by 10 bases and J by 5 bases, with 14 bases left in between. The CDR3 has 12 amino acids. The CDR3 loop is CATRAGRTEAFF. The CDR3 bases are TGTGCCACACGGGCAGGGAGGACTGAAGCTTTCTTT.

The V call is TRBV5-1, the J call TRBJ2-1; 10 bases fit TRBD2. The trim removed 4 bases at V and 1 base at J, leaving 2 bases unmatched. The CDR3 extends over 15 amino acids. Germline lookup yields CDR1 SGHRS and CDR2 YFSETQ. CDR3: CASSLAGASYNEQFF. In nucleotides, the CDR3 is TGCGCCAGCAGCCTAGCGGGAGCTTCCTACAATGAGCAGTTCTTC.

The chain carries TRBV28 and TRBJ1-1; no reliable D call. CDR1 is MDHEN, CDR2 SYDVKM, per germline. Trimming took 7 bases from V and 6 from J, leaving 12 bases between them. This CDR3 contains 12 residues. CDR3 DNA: TGTGCCAGCAATCTTGACAAGGCTGAAGCTTTCTTT. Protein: CASNLDKAEAFF. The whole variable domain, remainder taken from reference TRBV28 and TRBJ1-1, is DVKVTQSSRYLVKRTGEKVFLECVQDMDHENMFWYRQDPGLGLRLIYFSYDVKMKEKGDIPEGYSVSREKKERFSLILESASTNQTSMYLCASNLDKAEAFFGQGTRLTVV.

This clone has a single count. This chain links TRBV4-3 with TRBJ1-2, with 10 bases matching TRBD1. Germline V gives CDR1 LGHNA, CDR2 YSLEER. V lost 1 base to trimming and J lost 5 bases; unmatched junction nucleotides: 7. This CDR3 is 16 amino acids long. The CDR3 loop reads CASSQGTGGGGYGYTF. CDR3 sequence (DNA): TGCGCCAGCAGCCAAGGGACAGGGGGGGGAGGTTATGGCTACACCTTC.